One sample yielded the 17 T cell receptor beta chains listed below, sequenced in a study of blood T cell repertoires in COVID-19. Method: immunoSEQ multiplex PCR; TCRdb's copy keeps in-frame clones and lacks some. The top ten hold approximately 4% of the sample, which has about 260,000 clones, about 88% seen once. Sample: peripheral blood. The receptors here all came from a young man with active or convalescent COVID-19.

The chain employs TRBV18 and TRBJ1-1; 8 bases are a match to TRBD1. Germline V CDR1 and CDR2: KGHSH, LQKENI. The CDR3 runs 15 residues. V lost 5 bases and J lost 1; bases outside the gene matches: 6. The chain's CDR3 is CASSKLQGANTEAFF. The DNA for the CDR3 is TGTGCCAGCTCAAAGCTCCAGGGGGCGAACACTGAAGCTTTCTTT.

The chain has TRBV12-3 or TRBV12-4 and TRBJ1-5; D is uncertain. V dropped 0 bases and J dropped 5 bases, with 5 bases sitting between them. CDR3 length: 13 residues. The DNA of the CDR3 is TGTGCCAGCAGTTTAGCGCGGGATCAGCCCCAGCATTTT. This sequence encodes CASSLARDQPQHF.

The V call is TRBV6-1, the J call TRBJ1-1, with TRBD1 as a possible D gene (5 bases). Deletions cut 2 bases from V and 1 base from J, with 11 bases between. The germline V gene encodes CDR1 MNHNS and CDR2 SASEGT. The CDR3 totals 15 residues. The CDR3 DNA is TGTGCCAGCAGTGAAAGAACAGGCGGGAACACTGAAGCTTTCTTT. Translating it yields CASSERTGGNTEAFF.

The rearrangement joins TRBV5-1 to TRBJ2-2; 12 bases line up with TRBD1. The CDR3 totals 16 residues. V trimming: 2 bases; J trimming: 6 bases; junction bases outside the gene matches: 5. The germline V gene has CDR1 SGHRS and CDR2 YFSETQ. Written as DNA, the CDR3 is TGCGCCAGCAGCTTACCGGGACAGGGGGCATCCGGGGAGCTGTTTTTT. Residues: CASSLPGQGASGELFF.

The chain couples TRBV18 to TRBJ1-1; D call uncertain. CDR1 is KGHSH and CDR2 is LQKENI in the germline V gene. Trimming took 6 bases from V and 3 from J, leaving 11 bases between them. This CDR3 is 13 amino acids long. CDR3 sequence: CASSFRADTEAFF. The CDR3 DNA reads as TGTGCCAGCTCCTTCCGTGCGGACACTGAAGCTTTCTTT.

The genes are TRBV19 and TRBJ1-1; possibly TRBD1 for D (5 bases). Germline assignment: CDR1 LNHDA and CDR2 SQIVND (reference sequence). This CDR3 has 15 residues. The V gene lost 7 bases and the J gene lost 1 base, with 16 bases spanning the gap. The CDR3 region has the DNA TGTGCCAGTATGCAGGGCGGCACCGGGAACACTGAAGCTTTCTTT. This gives the protein CASMQGGTGNTEAFF.

The V and J genes are TRBV12-3 or TRBV12-4 and TRBJ1-2; D is uncertain. The CDR3 contains 13 residues. The V and J ends lost 5 bases and 2 bases respectively, with 9 bases between them. The CDR3 spells CASSPNSNYGYTF. The CDR3 bases are TGTGCCAGCAGTCCAAACAGCAACTATGGCTACACCTTC.

There are a few counts of this clone. Because the CDR3's place on the DNA is in doubt, the DNA is left out and the CDR3 is given as listed by TCRdb. This chain links TRBV30 with TRBJ1-1. The CDR3 comprises 15 residues, both ends counted. Germline lookup yields CDR1 GTSNPN and CDR2 SVGIG (reference sequence). The CDR3: CAWSVLLSGYTEAFF.

The chain combines TRBV6-5 with TRBJ2-5; 7 positions match TRBD2. Germline V gives CDR1 MNHEY, CDR2 SVGAGI. The CDR3 sequence is 15 residues long. V dropped 6 bases and J dropped 0; count of bases not matched to a gene: 7. The CDR3 DNA reads as TGTGCCAGCAGAGGACTAGACCTTCACCAAGAGACCCAGTACTTC. Translation: CASRGLDLHQETQYF.

The chain couples TRBV6-6 to TRBJ2-3, with TRBD2 matching 8 bases. The CDR3 totals 14 residues. V shed 10 bases and J 4 bases; nucleotides not matched to a gene: 10. CDR1 and CDR2 (germline): MNHNY, SVGAGI (reference sequence). This chain's CDR3 is CAIRGGGMSDTQYF. Here the CDR3 DNA reads TGTGCCATCCGTGGCGGGGGGATGTCAGATACGCAGTATTTT.

The chain joins TRBV9 to TRBJ1-2, with 7 bases that match TRBD1. From germline, CDR1 is SGDLS and CDR2 YYNGEE. There are 15 residues in the CDR3. V was pared by 3 bases and J by 5 bases, with 10 bases of the junction left unmatched. The CDR3 protein is CASSALPGTAYGYTF. CDR3 bases: TGTGCCAGCAGCGCCCTCCCCGGGACAGCTTATGGCTACACCTTC.

The CDR3 DNA sequence: TGTGCCAGCACCTCCGGTTTGTTCTTAGCGGGAGGGGATAATGAGCAGTTCTTC. It encodes CASTSGLFLAGGDNEQFF. The chain is built from TRBV2 and TRBJ2-1; 11 bases match TRBD2. The J segment lost 7 bases and the V segment lost 7 bases, leaving 18 bases of the junction unmatched. Germline lookup yields CDR1 SNHLY and CDR2 FYNNEI. The CDR3 spans 18 residues.

The chain carries TRBV7-3 and TRBJ1-5; D gene ambiguous. Germline V gene lookup returns CDR1 SGHTA and CDR2 FQGTGA. This CDR3 has 12 residues. V was pared by 9 bases and J by 10 bases, with 16 bases between. The chain's CDR3 is CARLSLSYPQHF. Here the CDR3 DNA reads TGTGCCAGGCTTAGCCTTTCGTATCCCCAGCATTTT.

This chain joins TRBV4-1 and TRBJ1-6; D might be TRBD1 (5 bases). Germline loops: CDR1 MGHRA, CDR2 YSYEKL. This CDR3 contains 17 residues. Trimming cost V 0 bases and J 13 bases, with 22 bases left between them. CDR3 nucleotide sequence: TGCGCCAGCAGCCAAGATGCCGTTGGGGCCCCGTGGATGCCCCTCCACTTT. It specifies CASSQDAVGAPWMPLHF.

The chain carries TRBV24-1 and TRBJ2-5; 8 nucleotides align to TRBD2. V dropped 3 bases and J dropped 4; count of bases not matched to a gene: 9. This CDR3 is 16 amino acids long. CDR1 is KGHDR and CDR2 is SFDVKD in the germline V gene. The CDR3 loop is CATSDAAGAGGETQYF. The CDR3 nucleotides are TGTGCCACCAGTGATGCAGCGGGGGCCGGGGGAGAGACCCAGTACTTC.

The chain links TRBV9 to TRBJ1-3, with D possibly matching TRBD1 (5 bases). The germline V gene encodes CDR1 SGDLS and CDR2 YYNGEE. The CDR3 spans 19 residues. V lost 4 bases, J lost 0 bases, and 23 bases lay in between. The CDR3 here is CASSPRDGGSFFSGNTIYF. DNA of the CDR3: TGTGCCAGCAGCCCCCGGGACGGGGGTTCATTCTTCTCTGGAAACACCATATATTTT.

CDR3: CASSDTLRGTEAFF. The CDR3 DNA sequence: TGTGCCAGCAGTGACACCCTCCGGGGCACTGAAGCTTTCTTT. This chain joins TRBV6-4 and TRBJ1-1; no definite D call. The CDR3 consists of 14 residues. The germline gives CDR1 MRHNA, CDR2 SNTAGT. Trimming took off 2 bases at V and 4 bases at J, with 11 bases between the two ends.